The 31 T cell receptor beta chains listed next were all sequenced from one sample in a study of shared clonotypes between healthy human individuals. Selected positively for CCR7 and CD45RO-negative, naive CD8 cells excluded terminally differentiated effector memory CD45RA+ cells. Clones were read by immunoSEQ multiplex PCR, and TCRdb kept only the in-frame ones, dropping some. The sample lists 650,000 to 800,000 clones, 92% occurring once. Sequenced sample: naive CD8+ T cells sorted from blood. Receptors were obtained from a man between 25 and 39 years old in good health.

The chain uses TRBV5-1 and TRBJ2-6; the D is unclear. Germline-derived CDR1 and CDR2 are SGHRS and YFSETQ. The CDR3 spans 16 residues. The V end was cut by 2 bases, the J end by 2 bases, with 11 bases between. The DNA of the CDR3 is TGCGCCAGCAGCTTAACGTACGAGCCTGGGGCCAACGTCCTGACTTTC. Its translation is CASSLTYEPGANVLTF. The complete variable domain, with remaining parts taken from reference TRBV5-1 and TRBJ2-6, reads KAGVTQTPRYLIKTRGQQVTLSCSPISGHRSVSWYQQTPGQGLQFLFEYFSETQRNKGNFPGRFSGRQFSNSRSEMNVSTLELGDSALYLCASSLTYEPGANVLTFGAGSRLTVL.

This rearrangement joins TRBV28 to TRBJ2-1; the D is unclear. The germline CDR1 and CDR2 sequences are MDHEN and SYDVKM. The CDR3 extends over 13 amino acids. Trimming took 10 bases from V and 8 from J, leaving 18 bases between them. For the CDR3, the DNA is TGTGCCACGTGTCGCCCCAGTGGAGATGAGCAGTTCTTC. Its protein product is CATCRPSGDEQFF.

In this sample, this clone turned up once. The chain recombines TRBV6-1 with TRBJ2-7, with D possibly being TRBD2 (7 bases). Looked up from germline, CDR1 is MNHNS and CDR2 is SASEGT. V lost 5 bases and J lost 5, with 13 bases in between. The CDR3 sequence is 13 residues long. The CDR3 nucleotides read TGTGCCAGCAGTCAAGGGGGGGGCCACGAGCAGTACTTC. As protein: CASSQGGGHEQYF.

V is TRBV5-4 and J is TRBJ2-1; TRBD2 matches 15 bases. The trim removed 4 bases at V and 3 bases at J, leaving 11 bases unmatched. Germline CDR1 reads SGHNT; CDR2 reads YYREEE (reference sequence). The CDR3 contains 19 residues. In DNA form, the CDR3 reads TGTGCCAGCAGCCCACGGACTAGCGGGAGGGTAAAGGACTACAATGAGCAGTTCTTC. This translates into CASSPRTSGRVKDYNEQFF.

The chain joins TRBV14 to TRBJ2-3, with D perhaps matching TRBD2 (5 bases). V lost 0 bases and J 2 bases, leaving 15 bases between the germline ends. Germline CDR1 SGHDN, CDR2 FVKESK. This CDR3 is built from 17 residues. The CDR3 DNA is TGTGCCAGCAGCCAAGATGTGGGAGATTGGTTCACAGATACGCAGTATTTT. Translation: CASSQDVGDWFTDTQYF.

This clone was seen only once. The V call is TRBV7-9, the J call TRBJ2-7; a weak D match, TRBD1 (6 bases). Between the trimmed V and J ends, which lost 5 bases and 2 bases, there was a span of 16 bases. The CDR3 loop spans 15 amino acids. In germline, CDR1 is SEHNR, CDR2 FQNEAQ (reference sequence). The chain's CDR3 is CASSRVDSPTYEQYF. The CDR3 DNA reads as TGTGCCAGCAGCCGGGTGGACAGTCCTACCTACGAGCAGTACTTC.

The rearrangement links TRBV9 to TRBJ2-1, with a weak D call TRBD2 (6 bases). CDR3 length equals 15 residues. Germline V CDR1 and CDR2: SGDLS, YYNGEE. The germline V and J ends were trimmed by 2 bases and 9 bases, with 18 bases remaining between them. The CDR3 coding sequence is TGTGCCAGCAGCGTCTGGGACTCGGCCGGGGGTGAGCAGTTCTTC. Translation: CASSVWDSAGGEQFF.

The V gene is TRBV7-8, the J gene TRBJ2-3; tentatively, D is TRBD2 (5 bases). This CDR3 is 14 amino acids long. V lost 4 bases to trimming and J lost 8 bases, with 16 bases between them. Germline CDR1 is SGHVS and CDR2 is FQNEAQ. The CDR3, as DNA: TGTGCCAGCAGCTCCGGAGGTTGGCAAGGTACGCAGTATTTT. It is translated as CASSSGGWQGTQYF. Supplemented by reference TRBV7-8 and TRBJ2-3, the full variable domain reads GAGVSQSPRYKVAKRGQDVALRCDPISGHVSLFWYQQALGQGPEFLTYFQNEAQLDKSGLPSDRFFAERPEGSVSTLKIQRTQQEDSAVYLCASSSGGWQGTQYFGPGTRLTVL.

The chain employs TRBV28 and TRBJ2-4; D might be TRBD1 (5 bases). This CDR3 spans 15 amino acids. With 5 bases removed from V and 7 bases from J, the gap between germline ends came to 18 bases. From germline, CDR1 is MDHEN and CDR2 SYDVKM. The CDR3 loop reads CASSLEQVSGNIQYF. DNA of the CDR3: TGTGCCAGCAGTCTTGAACAGGTTTCAGGGAACATTCAGTACTTC.

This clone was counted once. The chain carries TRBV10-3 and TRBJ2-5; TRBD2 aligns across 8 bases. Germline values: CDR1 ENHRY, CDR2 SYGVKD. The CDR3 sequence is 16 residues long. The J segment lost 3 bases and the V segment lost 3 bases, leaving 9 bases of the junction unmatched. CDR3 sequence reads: CAISDPPGGTEETQYF. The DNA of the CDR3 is TGTGCCATCAGTGACCCCCCGGGGGGGACTGAAGAGACCCAGTACTTC.

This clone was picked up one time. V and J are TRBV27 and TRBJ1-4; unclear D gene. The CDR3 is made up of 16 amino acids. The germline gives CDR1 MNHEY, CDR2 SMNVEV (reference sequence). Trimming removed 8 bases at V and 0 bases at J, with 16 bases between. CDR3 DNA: TGTGCCAGCTCGAAGGGCTGGAGCGCAACTAATGAAAAACTGTTTTTT. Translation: CASSKGWSATNEKLFF.

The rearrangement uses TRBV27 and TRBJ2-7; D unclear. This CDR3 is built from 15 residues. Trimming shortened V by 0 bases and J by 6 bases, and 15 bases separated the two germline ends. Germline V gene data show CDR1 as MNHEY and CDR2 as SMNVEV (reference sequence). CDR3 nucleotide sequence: TGTGCCAGCAGTTTATCCACTACGACACCTTTCGAGCAGTACTTC. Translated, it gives CASSLSTTTPFEQYF.

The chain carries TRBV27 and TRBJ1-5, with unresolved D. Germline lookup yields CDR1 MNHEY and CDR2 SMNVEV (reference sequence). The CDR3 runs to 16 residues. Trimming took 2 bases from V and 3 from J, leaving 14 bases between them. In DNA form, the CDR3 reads TGTGCCAGCAGTTTAAGCGCCGGGAGTGTCAATCAGCCCCAGCATTTT. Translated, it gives CASSLSAGSVNQPQHF.

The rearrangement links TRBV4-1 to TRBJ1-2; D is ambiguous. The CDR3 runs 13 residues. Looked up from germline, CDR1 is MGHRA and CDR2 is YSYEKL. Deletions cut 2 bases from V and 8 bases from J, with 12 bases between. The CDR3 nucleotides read TGCGCCAGCAGCCAATTTAACTCGGACGGCTACACCTTC. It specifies CASSQFNSDGYTF.

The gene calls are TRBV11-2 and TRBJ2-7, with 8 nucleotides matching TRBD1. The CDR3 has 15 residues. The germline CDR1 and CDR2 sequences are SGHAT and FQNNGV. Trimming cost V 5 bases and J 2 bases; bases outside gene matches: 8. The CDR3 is CASSARQGRTYEQYF. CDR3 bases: TGTGCCAGCAGCGCCAGACAGGGGAGAACCTACGAGCAGTACTTC.

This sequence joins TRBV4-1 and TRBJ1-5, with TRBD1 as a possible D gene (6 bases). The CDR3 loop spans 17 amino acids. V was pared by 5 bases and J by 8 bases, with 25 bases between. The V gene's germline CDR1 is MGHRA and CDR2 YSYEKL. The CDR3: CASSDNMVTGTREPQHF. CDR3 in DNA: TGCGCCAGCAGCGACAATATGGTGACAGGTACCCGGGAGCCCCAGCATTTT.

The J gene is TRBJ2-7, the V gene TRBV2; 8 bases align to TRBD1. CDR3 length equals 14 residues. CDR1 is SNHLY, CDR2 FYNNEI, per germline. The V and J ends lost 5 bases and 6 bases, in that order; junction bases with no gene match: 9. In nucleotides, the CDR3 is TGTGCCAGCAGTCATATAGACAGGGGCGGCGAGCAGTACTTC. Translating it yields CASSHIDRGGEQYF. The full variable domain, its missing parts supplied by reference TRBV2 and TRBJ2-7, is EPEVTQTPSHQVTQMGQEVILRCVPISNHLYFYWYRQILGQKVEFLVSFYNNEISEKSEIFDDQFSVERPDGSNFTLKIRSTKLEDSAMYFCASSHIDRGGEQYFGPGTRLTVT.

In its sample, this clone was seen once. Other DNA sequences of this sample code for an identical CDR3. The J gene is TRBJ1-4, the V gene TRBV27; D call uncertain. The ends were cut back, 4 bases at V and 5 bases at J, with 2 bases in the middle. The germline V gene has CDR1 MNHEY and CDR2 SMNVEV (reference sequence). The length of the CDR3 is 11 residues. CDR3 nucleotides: TGTGCCAGCAGTTCGAATGAAAAACTGTTTTTT. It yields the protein CASSSNEKLFF.

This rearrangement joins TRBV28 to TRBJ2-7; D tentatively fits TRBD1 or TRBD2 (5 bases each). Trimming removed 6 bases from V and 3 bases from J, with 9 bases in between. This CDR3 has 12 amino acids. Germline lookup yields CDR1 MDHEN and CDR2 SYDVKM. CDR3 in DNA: TGTGCCAGCAGAAGGGACGGCTACGAGCAGTACTTC. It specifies CASRRDGYEQYF.

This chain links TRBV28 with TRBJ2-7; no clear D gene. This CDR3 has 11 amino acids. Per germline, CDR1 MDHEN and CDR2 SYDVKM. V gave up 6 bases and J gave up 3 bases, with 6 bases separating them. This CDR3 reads CASRNSYEQYF. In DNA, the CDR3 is TGTGCCAGCAGAAACAGCTACGAGCAGTACTTC.

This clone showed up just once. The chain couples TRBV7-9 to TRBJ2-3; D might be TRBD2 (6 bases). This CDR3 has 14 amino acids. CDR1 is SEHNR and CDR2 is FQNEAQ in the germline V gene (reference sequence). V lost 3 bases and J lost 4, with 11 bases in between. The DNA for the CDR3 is TGTGCCAGCAGCTTGTTGCGGGGTCCAGATACGCAGTATTTT. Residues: CASSLLRGPDTQYF.

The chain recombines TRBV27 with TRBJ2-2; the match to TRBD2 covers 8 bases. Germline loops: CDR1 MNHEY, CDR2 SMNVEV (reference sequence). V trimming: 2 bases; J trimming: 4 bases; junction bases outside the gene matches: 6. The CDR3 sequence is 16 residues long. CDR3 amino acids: CASSLNGREVTGELFF. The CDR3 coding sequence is TGTGCCAGCAGTTTAAACGGGAGGGAGGTCACCGGGGAGCTGTTTTTT.

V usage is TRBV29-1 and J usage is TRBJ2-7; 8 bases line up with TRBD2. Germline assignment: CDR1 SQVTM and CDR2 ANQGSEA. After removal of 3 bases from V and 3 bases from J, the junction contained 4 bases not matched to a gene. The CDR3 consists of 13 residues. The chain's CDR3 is CSVELAGSYEQYF. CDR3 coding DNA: TGCAGCGTTGAGTTAGCGGGGAGCTACGAGCAGTACTTC.

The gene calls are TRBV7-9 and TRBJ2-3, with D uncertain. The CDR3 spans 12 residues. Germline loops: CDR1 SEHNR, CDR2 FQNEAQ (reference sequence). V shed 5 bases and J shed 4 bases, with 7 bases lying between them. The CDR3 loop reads CASSPLSDTQYF. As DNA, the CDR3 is TGTGCCAGCAGCCCATTGTCAGATACGCAGTATTTT.

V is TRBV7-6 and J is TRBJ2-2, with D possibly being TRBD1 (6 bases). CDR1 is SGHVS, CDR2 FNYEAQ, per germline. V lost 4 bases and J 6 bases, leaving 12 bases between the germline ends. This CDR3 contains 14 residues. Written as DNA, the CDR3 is TGTGCCAGCAGCTCGCTACAGGGATCCGGGGAGCTGTTTTTT. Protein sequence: CASSSLQGSGELFF.

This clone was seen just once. The CDR3 spells CASSQSGGRGEQFF. The CDR3 DNA reads as TGCGCCAGCAGCCAATCGGGGGGGAGGGGTGAGCAGTTCTTC. The chain is built from TRBV4-1 and TRBJ2-1; 8 positions agree with TRBD2. Trimming at V came to 2 bases and at J to 9 bases, leaving 6 bases not matched to a gene. CDR1 MGHRA and CDR2 YSYEKL come from the germline V gene. The CDR3 loop spans 14 amino acids.

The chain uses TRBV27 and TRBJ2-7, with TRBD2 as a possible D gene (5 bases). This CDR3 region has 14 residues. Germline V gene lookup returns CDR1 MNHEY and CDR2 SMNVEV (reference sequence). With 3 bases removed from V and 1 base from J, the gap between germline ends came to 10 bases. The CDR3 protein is CASSFNSGSYEQYF. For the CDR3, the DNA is TGTGCCAGCAGTTTTAACTCGGGGTCCTACGAGCAGTACTTC.

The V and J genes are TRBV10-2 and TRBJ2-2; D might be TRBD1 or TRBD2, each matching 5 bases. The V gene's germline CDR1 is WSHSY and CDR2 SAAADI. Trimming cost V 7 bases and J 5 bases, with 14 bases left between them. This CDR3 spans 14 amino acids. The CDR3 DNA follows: TGCGCCAGCACCACGGGGCGCCTTACCGGGGAGCTGTTTTTT. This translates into CASTTGRLTGELFF.

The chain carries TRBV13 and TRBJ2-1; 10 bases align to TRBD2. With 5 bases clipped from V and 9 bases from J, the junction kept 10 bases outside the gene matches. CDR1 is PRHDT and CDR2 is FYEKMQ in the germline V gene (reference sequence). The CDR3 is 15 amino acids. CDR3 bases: TGTGCCAGCAGCCCGCCTCCGGGACTAGCGATTGAGCAGTTCTTC. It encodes CASSPPPGLAIEQFF.

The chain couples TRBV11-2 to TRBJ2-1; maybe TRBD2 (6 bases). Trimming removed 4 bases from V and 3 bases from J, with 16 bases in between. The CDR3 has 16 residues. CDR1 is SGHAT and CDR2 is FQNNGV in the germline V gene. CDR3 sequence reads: CASSSSGAGFYNEQFF. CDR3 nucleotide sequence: TGTGCCAGCAGCTCGAGTGGAGCGGGCTTCTACAATGAGCAGTTCTTC. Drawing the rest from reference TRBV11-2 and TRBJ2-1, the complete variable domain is EAGVAQSPRYKIIEKRQSVAFWCNPISGHATLYWYQQILGQGPKLLIQFQNNGVVDDSQLPKDRFSAERLKGVDSTLKIQPAKLEDSAVYLCASSSSGAGFYNEQFFGPGTRLTVL.

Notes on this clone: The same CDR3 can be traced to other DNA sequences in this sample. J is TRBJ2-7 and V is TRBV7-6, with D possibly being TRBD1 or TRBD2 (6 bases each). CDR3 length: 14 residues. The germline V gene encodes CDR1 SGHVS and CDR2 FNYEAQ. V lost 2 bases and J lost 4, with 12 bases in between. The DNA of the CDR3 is TGTGCCAGCAGCTTAACGGGGGCGACGTACGAGCAGTACTTC. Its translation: CASSLTGATYEQYF.